Below are 23 T cell receptor beta chains sequenced from a single sample in a study of Graves' ophthalmopathy and Graves' hyperthyroidism. Using RNA transcripts, the TCR beta CDR3 regions were amplified. HTBI primers were used in a first-round RT-PCR, which preceded a second-round multiplex PCR. TCRdb re-called the multiplex PCR reads through MiXCR, storing one row per CDR3 protein. Of about 1.2 million distinct CDR3 sequences listed, about two fifths were seen once; the top ten hold around 10%. The sequenced sample was peripheral blood or thyroid tissue (not recorded which). The receptors derive from an adult man with Graves' hyperthyroidism.

V gene TRBV20-1 combines with J gene TRBJ2-7; 8 bases fit TRBD2. Germline V lookup: CDR1 DFQATT, CDR2 SNEGSKA (reference sequence). With V trimmed by 2 bases and J by 2 bases, 8 bases remained unmatched. This CDR3 region has 15 residues. CDR3: CSARSRGGKAYEQYF. DNA for the CDR3: TGCAGTGCTAGAAGCCGGGGGGGGAAGGCCTACGAGCAGTACTTC.

This clonotype came up many times. The V call is TRBV29-1, the J call TRBJ2-7, with a possible D match to TRBD1 (6 bases). CDR1 is SQVTM and CDR2 is ANQGSEA in the germline V gene. The CDR3 is 11 residues long. V was pared by 6 bases and J by 4 bases, with 10 bases between. The CDR3 DNA is TGCAGCGTGCGGACAGATTACGAGCAGTACTTC. Translation gives CSVRTDYEQYF.

The chain employs TRBV19 and TRBJ1-5, with 9 positions matching TRBD1. Unmatched junction bases numbered 12, after V lost 7 bases and J lost 5 bases. This CDR3 spans 16 amino acids. Germline CDR1 reads LNHDA; CDR2 reads SQIVND (reference sequence). CDR3: CASKSQGQGLHQPQHF. CDR3 bases: TGTGCCAGTAAATCGCAAGGACAGGGGCTGCATCAGCCCCAGCATTTT.

This clonotype was recorded at least ten times. The chain couples TRBV14 to TRBJ2-5; tentative D call: TRBD2 (5 bases). This CDR3 comprises 11 residues. The germline V and J ends were trimmed by 4 bases and 6 bases, with 6 bases remaining between them. Germline CDR1 is SGHDN and CDR2 is FVKESK. CDR3 residues: CASSRGQTQYF. As DNA, the CDR3 is TGTGCCAGCAGCCGAGGGCAGACCCAGTACTTC.

This clonotype has a count of ten or more. The V and J genes are TRBV2 and TRBJ1-6, with TRBD1 as a possible D gene (5 bases). The germline V gene has CDR1 SNHLY and CDR2 FYNNEI. Between the trimmed V and J ends, which lost 7 bases and 9 bases, there was a span of 16 bases. The CDR3 runs 14 residues. The CDR3 protein is CASTLRGGTSPLHF. CDR3 coding DNA: TGTGCCAGCACACTGAGGGGAGGTACTTCACCCCTCCACTTT.

This clonotype was recorded at least ten times. The chain carries TRBV5-8 and TRBJ1-2; D is perhaps TRBD1 (5 bases). With 4 bases removed from V and 3 bases from J, the gap between germline ends came to 10 bases. Per germline, CDR1 SGHTS and CDR2 YDEGEE. The CDR3 runs 13 residues. The CDR3 DNA reads TGTGCCAGCAGCCTCAGGGAGGACTATGGCTACACCTTC. Translated, it gives CASSLREDYGYTF.

The chain employs TRBV7-9 and TRBJ1-2, with 9 bases matching TRBD1. The V segment lost 6 bases and the J segment 4 bases; nucleotides outside the gene matches: 9. Germline loops: CDR1 SEHNR, CDR2 FQNEAQ (reference sequence). This CDR3 spans 15 amino acids. The CDR3 DNA is TGTGCCAGCAGAAAACAGGGGGCAGGGACCTATGGCTACACCTTC. Amino acids: CASRKQGAGTYGYTF.

The V and J genes are TRBV5-1 and TRBJ1-1; 10 bases agree with TRBD1. V lost 2 bases and J lost 1; bases outside the gene matches: 8. This CDR3 has 17 residues. Germline assignment: CDR1 SGHRS and CDR2 YFSETQ. The CDR3 loop is CASSFTGTGAGNTEAFF. Here the CDR3 DNA reads TGCGCCAGCAGCTTCACCGGGACAGGGGCTGGGAACACTGAAGCTTTCTTT.

This clonotype was counted ten times or more. The chain has TRBV10-2 and TRBJ2-7, with D perhaps matching TRBD2 (5 bases). The CDR3 spans 11 residues. From germline, CDR1 is WSHSY and CDR2 SAAADI. Deletions cut 6 bases from V and 6 bases from J, with 9 bases between. The CDR3 DNA sequence: TGCGCCAGCAGGGTCAGCGGCGAGCAGTACTTC. This codes for CASRVSGEQYF.

Remarks on this clonotype: A read error may be the cause here, since a much bigger clone is one base away. The chain links TRBV10-3 to TRBJ1-5; perhaps TRBD1 as D (5 bases). Trimming pared 8 bases from V and 6 bases from J, leaving 14 bases between. Germline assignment: CDR1 ENHRY and CDR2 SYGVKD. The CDR3 contains 13 residues. In DNA form, the CDR3 reads TGTGCCATCCGATCGGAGGGGAGTCAGCCCCAGCATTTT. It translates to CAIRSEGSQPQHF.

At least ten counts were recorded for this clonotype. V gene TRBV7-9 combines with J gene TRBJ1-1; 7 nucleotides line up with TRBD1. The ends lost 7 bases at V and 1 base at J; junction bases unmatched: 9. Germline V gives CDR1 SEHNR, CDR2 FQNEAQ (reference sequence). This CDR3 has 15 residues. This CDR3 is CASTPGGLSNTEAFF. CDR3 coding DNA: TGTGCCAGCACCCCAGGGGGGTTATCGAACACTGAAGCTTTCTTT.

In its sample, this clonotype was seen a few times. The chain employs TRBV6-6 and TRBJ1-5; a weak D match, TRBD1 (5 bases). V was clipped by 5 bases and J by 5 bases, with 13 bases between them. CDR1 MNHNY and CDR2 SVGAGI come from the germline V gene (reference sequence). This CDR3 has 14 amino acids. The CDR3 sequence: CASSEGTPYQPQHF. CDR3 in DNA: TGTGCCAGCAGTGAAGGGACCCCTTATCAGCCCCAGCATTTT.

J is TRBJ2-7 and V is TRBV12-3 or TRBV12-4; unclear D gene. The CDR3 runs to 14 residues. V shed 4 bases and J shed 2 bases, with 12 bases lying between them. CDR3 nucleotide sequence: TGTGCCAGCAGTTATTCAGGAGAACCCTACGAGCAGTACTTC. Protein product: CASSYSGEPYEQYF.

This clonotype has only a few counts. The chain joins TRBV12-3 or TRBV12-4 to TRBJ2-2; D is perhaps TRBD1 (6 bases). V shed 6 bases and J shed 5 bases, with 16 bases lying between them. The CDR3 length is 15 residues. CDR3: CASRRDAGETGELFF. CDR3 sequence (DNA): TGTGCCAGCAGAAGGGATGCAGGGGAAACCGGGGAGCTGTTTTTT.

The DNA of the CDR3 is TGTGCCAGCAGCTTAGGGTGGCAGGGTAATGGCTACACCTTC. Residues: CASSLGWQGNGYTF. The chain is built from TRBV7-2 and TRBJ1-2; a possible D gene is TRBD1 (5 bases). Between the trimmed V and J ends, which lost 1 base and 6 bases, there was a span of 12 bases. The CDR3 runs 14 residues. CDR1 is SGHTA and CDR2 is FQGNSA in the germline V gene.

Notes on this clonotype: With a much larger clone just one base away, this may be a read error. The chain combines TRBV20-1 with TRBJ1-5; maybe TRBD1 (5 bases). CDR1 and CDR2 (germline): DFQATT, SNEGSKA (reference sequence). With 7 bases removed from V and 6 bases from J, the gap between germline ends came to 22 bases. The CDR3 has 15 residues. The CDR3 coding sequence is TGCAGTGTTACAAAACCCGGGACTTTGGGTCAGCCCCAGCATTTT. Amino acids: CSVTKPGTLGQPQHF.

Many counts were recorded for this clonotype. The rearrangement links TRBV10-3 to TRBJ2-5; D may be TRBD1 or TRBD2 (5 bases each). Looked up from germline, CDR1 is ENHRY and CDR2 is SYGVKD. The CDR3 consists of 16 residues. Trimming stripped 2 bases from V and 1 base from J, with 14 bases between. Here the CDR3 reads CAISEPGRRPQETQYF. CDR3 coding DNA: TGTGCCATCAGTGAGCCGGGACGGAGGCCCCAAGAGACCCAGTACTTC.

The chain employs TRBV19 and TRBJ1-5; the D gene is possibly TRBD1 (5 bases). The CDR3 consists of 13 residues. Germline CDR1 LNHDA, CDR2 SQIVND (reference sequence). The V gene lost 9 bases and the J gene lost 11 bases, with 20 bases spanning the gap. CDR3 in amino acids: CASSLAVRGAQHF. CDR3 nucleotides: TGTGCCAGCAGCTTAGCGGTCCGGGGGGCCCAGCATTTT. The whole variable domain, filled in from reference TRBV19 and TRBJ1-5, reads DGGITQSPKYLFRKEGQNVTLSCEQNLNHDAMYWYRQDPGQGLRLIYYSQIVNDFQKGDIAEGYSVSREKKESFPLTVTSAQKNPTAFYLCASSLAVRGAQHFGDGTRLSIL.

This clonotype was detected many times. The chain couples TRBV20-1 to TRBJ2-7; D may be TRBD1 (6 bases). The CDR3 length is 14 residues. Germline CDR1 reads DFQATT; CDR2 reads SNEGSKA (reference sequence). The V and J ends lost 4 bases and 3 bases respectively, with 16 bases between them. The CDR3 sequence: CSAKEGTRNYEQYF. DNA of the CDR3: TGCAGTGCTAAAGAGGGGACAAGGAACTACGAGCAGTACTTC.

This clonotype was seen ten or more times. CDR3 nucleotides: TGTGCCAGCAGCGTAGGTCCGGGCTCAGACTATGGCTACACCTTC. It specifies CASSVGPGSDYGYTF. This sequence joins TRBV9 and TRBJ1-2; D call uncertain. Germline V lookup: CDR1 SGDLS, CDR2 YYNGEE. This CDR3 is built from 15 residues. Trimming stripped 0 bases from V and 3 bases from J, with 12 bases between.

This clonotype was seen more than once but under ten times. The chain couples TRBV10-2 to TRBJ1-5; 8 bases are shared with TRBD1. In germline, CDR1 is WSHSY, CDR2 SAAADI. The CDR3 has 13 amino acids. J lost 11 bases, V lost 4 bases, and 7 bases had no gene match. The CDR3 sequence is CASSAGGKGAQHF. The CDR3 DNA reads TGCGCCAGCAGTGCAGGGGGCAAGGGAGCCCAGCATTTT.

This clonotype has at least ten counts. The rearrangement joins TRBV7-2 to TRBJ1-6; D not resolved. Trimming removed 0 bases from V and 12 bases from J, with 12 bases in between. Per the germline V gene, CDR1 is SGHTA and CDR2 is FQGNSA. The CDR3 sequence is 14 residues long. CDR3 amino acids: CASSLAYEGRPLHF. The DNA of the CDR3 is TGTGCCAGCAGCTTAGCGTATGAGGGTAGACCCCTCCACTTT.

The V and J genes are TRBV29-1 and TRBJ1-2, with 12 positions matching TRBD1. Per germline, CDR1 SQVTM and CDR2 ANQGSEA. The CDR3 has 15 amino acids. With V trimmed by 4 bases and J by 2 bases, 5 bases remained unmatched. For the CDR3, the DNA is TGCAGCGTTGGGGGACAGGGGGCGCGGAACTATGGCTACACCTTC. Residues: CSVGGQGARNYGYTF.